This T cell receptor beta chain was identified in a study of blood T cell repertoires in COVID-19. This clone was observed once. Original handling: It was from reference gene primer amplification that nucleated cell counts were estimated. Produced via immunoSEQ multiplex PCR; TCRdb's table is partial and in-frame only. V and J calls and clone size are as listed in that table; D and trimming were resolved from the DNA. Here the sample spans roughly 200,000 clones, roughly four fifths being singletons. V gave up 5 bases and J gave up 4 bases, with 12 bases separating them. CDR3 size: 14 residues. Germline CDR1 is LNHDA and CDR2 is SQIVND (reference sequence).

The V call is TRBV19, the J call TRBJ1-5; TRBD1 might be the D (5 bases). The source of this sequence is a woman aged 80 or older with COVID-19, enrolled during active disease. The sequenced sample consisted of peripheral blood. The CDR3 here is CASSRQGGNQPQHF. For the CDR3, the DNA is TGTGCCAGTAGTCGGCAGGGTGGGAATCAGCCCCAGCATTTT.